These T cell receptor beta chains were read from a single sample in a study of CD8+CD57+ T cells in acquired aplastic anemia. TCRdb redid the calling of the reads with MiXCR, one entry per CDR3 protein. The table records about 210,000 distinct CDR3 sequences, roughly 33% of them present only once. The sequenced material came from sorted CD4+, CD8+, or CD8+CD57+ T cells (not recorded which) from PBMCs. Receptors were obtained from a human donor in good health, serving as a control. Each CDR3 is given with its conserved first and last residue. The D gene is left open where the match is weak. Some rows mark clone size as missing; the rest say once, few, many or name a class of expanded clone.

v_gene	d_gene	abundance	j_gene	CDR3aa	CDR3nt
TRBV20-1	TRBD1	-	TRBJ2-7	CSASSGQGSEQYF	TGCAGTGCTAGCTCGGGACAGGGCTCCGAGCAGTACTTC
TRBV20-1	TRBD2	-	TRBJ2-3	CSAPLAGGTDTQYF	TGCAGTGCGCCCCTAGCGGGGGGCACAGATACGCAGTATTTT
TRBV5-1	TRBD1	many	TRBJ1-6	CASSGDSQNSPLHF	TGCGCCAGCAGCGGGGACAGCCAGAATTCACCCCTCCACTTT
TRBV10-3	-	-	TRBJ2-2	CAISEISDTGELFF	TGTGCCATCAGTGAGATATCCGACACCGGGGAGCTGTTTTTT
TRBV5-1	-	-	TRBJ1-4	CASSPQGPDEKLFF	TGCGCCAGCAGCCCACAGGGTCCGGATGAAAAACTGTTTTTT
TRBV5-4	TRBD2	-	TRBJ2-2	CASSLGGGAGVNTGELFF	TGTGCCAGCAGCTTGGGCGGGGGGGCAGGAGTAAACACCGGGGAGCTGTTTTTT
TRBV19	-	-	TRBJ1-1	CASSIGGRGQGFKNTEAFF	TGTGCCAGTAGTATCGGGGGTCGCGGGCAGGGGTTCAAGAACACTGAAGCTTTCTTT
TRBV9	TRBD1	-	TRBJ1-1	CASSVTGTGRPEAFF	TGTGCCAGCAGCGTCACCGGGACAGGGCGACCTGAAGCTTTCTTT
TRBV20-1	TRBD2	many	TRBJ2-3	CSARTMKGLAGGSTDTQYF	TGCAGTGCTAGAACCATGAAGGGGCTAGCGGGAGGGAGCACAGATACGCAGTATTTT
TRBV20-1	TRBD1	-	TRBJ1-2	CSATNPGTGFDYTF	TGCAGTGCCACTAACCCCGGGACAGGGTTTGACTACACCTTC
TRBV2	-	many	TRBJ1-6	CASSDWQSDSPLHF	TGTGCCAGCAGTGATTGGCAGTCAGATTCACCCCTCCACTTT
TRBV7-2	-	few	TRBJ2-2	CASRLGPANTGELFF	TGTGCCAGCAGACTAGGGCCCGCGAACACCGGGGAGCTGTTTTTT
TRBV7-9	-	many	TRBJ1-2	CASSLLWYGYTF	TGTGCCAGCAGCTTATTATGGTATGGCTACACCTTC
TRBV2	-	-	TRBJ2-5	CASRGRTQYF	TGTGCCAGCAGGGGGAGGACCCAGTACTTC
TRBV11-1	-	-	TRBJ1-2	CASSHLPRESYGYTF	TGTGCCAGCAGCCACTTGCCTCGAGAGTCCTATGGCTACACCTTC
TRBV10-3	-	-	TRBJ1-2	CAIGATLAVNYGYTF	TGTGCCATCGGAGCCACATTGGCCGTTAACTATGGCTACACCTTC
TRBV15	TRBD1	many	TRBJ1-2	CATSRDYGQGLSNYGYTF	TGTGCCACCAGCAGAGATTATGGACAGGGATTGTCTAACTATGGCTACACCTTC
TRBV6-1	-	-	TRBJ1-5	CASSPELNQPQHF	TGTGCCAGCAGCCCCGAATTAAATCAGCCCCAGCATTTT
TRBV10-1	TRBD2	-	TRBJ2-1	CASTPAGGSVNEQFF	TGCGCCAGCACTCCAGCGGGGGGGAGCGTCAATGAGCAGTTCTTC
TRBV5-4	TRBD1	many	TRBJ2-3	CASSPRTGSTDTQYF	TGTGCCAGCAGCCCGAGGACAGGAAGCACAGATACGCAGTATTTT
TRBV7-2	-	many	TRBJ2-7	CASSLSSGVYEQYF	TGTGCCAGCAGCTTATCCTCGGGGGTCTACGAGCAGTACTTC
TRBV5-1	-	-	TRBJ1-1	CASSPTRTALNTEAFF	TGCGCCAGCAGCCCGACTAGGACAGCATTGAACACTGAAGCTTTCTTT
TRBV2	TRBD1	-	TRBJ2-7	CASSGARDRPYEQYF	TGTGCCAGCAGTGGTGCCCGGGACAGACCCTACGAGCAGTACTTC
TRBV9	-	-	TRBJ2-1	CASSLESGWLNEQFF	TGTGCCAGCAGCCTGGAATCGGGTTGGCTAAATGAGCAGTTCTTC
TRBV2	-	-	TRBJ2-1	CASSFRYASYYNEQFF	TGTGCCAGCAGTTTTCGTTATGCATCATATTACAATGAGCAGTTCTTC
TRBV7-2	-	-	TRBJ1-6	CASSLRQDNSPLHF	TGTGCCAGCAGCTTAAGACAGGATAATTCACCCCTCCACTTT
TRBV20-1	TRBD2	many	TRBJ2-5	CSAGTSGGEETQYF	TGCAGTGCTGGTACTAGCGGGGGGGAAGAGACCCAGTACTTC
TRBV5-1	-	many	TRBJ1-6	CASSLESDSPLHF	TGCGCCAGCAGCTTGGAGTCGGATTCACCCCTCCACTTT
TRBV2	TRBD2	many	TRBJ2-7	CASSLKGTSGPYEQYF	TGTGCCAGCAGCCTAAAGGGGACTAGCGGGCCCTACGAGCAGTACTTC
TRBV12-5	-	few	TRBJ1-1	CASGLSPHVNTEAFF	TGTGCTAGTGGCCTCTCCCCACATGTGAACACTGAAGCTTTCTTT
TRBV12-3/TRBV12-4	-	many	TRBJ1-2	CASSLRQNYGYTF	TGTGCCAGCAGTTTAAGGCAGAACTATGGCTACACCTTC
TRBV19	-	-	TRBJ2-7	CASSGGTSNSYEQYF	TGTGCCAGTAGTGGTGGCACGAGCAACTCCTACGAGCAGTACTTC
TRBV14	-	many	TRBJ2-7	CASSQGFSQSYEQYF	TGTGCCAGCAGCCAAGGCTTCAGTCAGTCCTACGAGCAGTACTTC
TRBV7-8	TRBD1	many	TRBJ2-5	CASSPLTRQGFHQETQYF	TGTGCCAGCAGCCCTCTAACCCGACAGGGCTTCCATCAAGAGACCCAGTACTTC
TRBV6-2/TRBV6-3	-	many	TRBJ2-7	CASRGDSYEQYF	TGTGCCAGCAGAGGGGACTCCTACGAGCAGTACTTC
TRBV7-8	-	many	TRBJ2-7	CASSRRREFPLEQYF	TGTGCCAGCAGTCGGCGCAGGGAGTTCCCTCTCGAGCAGTACTTC
TRBV18	-	-	TRBJ2-6	CASSPPFGANVLTF	TGTGCCAGCTCACCACCTTTTGGGGCCAACGTCCTGACTTTC
TRBV7-3	TRBD2	many	TRBJ2-3	CASSTSGRSTDTQYF	TGTGCCAGCAGCACTAGCGGAAGGAGCACAGATACGCAGTATTTT
TRBV2	-	-	TRBJ2-5	CASSPVGTLERTQYF	TGTGCCAGCAGCCCAGTAGGGACTCTCGAGCGGACCCAGTACTTC
TRBV6-1	-	-	TRBJ2-7	CASEGADEQYF	TGTGCCAGCGAAGGGGCGGATGAGCAGTACTTC
TRBV3-1	-	-	TRBJ2-5	CASSQVGLSPETQYF	TGTGCCAGCAGCCAAGTTGGGCTGTCGCCGGAGACCCAGTACTTC
TRBV2	-	-	TRBJ1-6	CASSRKGLVLPLHF	TGTGCCAGCAGCCGAAAAGGACTAGTTTTACCCCTCCACTTT
TRBV6-1	-	-	TRBJ1-5	CASSGLQGQPQHF	TGTGCCAGCAGTGGACTACAGGGCCAGCCCCAGCATTTT